Reported below is one TCR beta chain. Its antigen specificity is not known. No per-base quality is available; no much larger clone lies one base away. The CDR3 goes from the cysteine to the phenylalanine over 18 residues. Kept here is only the CDR3 DNA, which spans 54 bases and is read in frame from base 1. CDR1 DFQATT and CDR2 SNEGSKA are derived from the germline V gene (reference sequence). Trimming at the junction amounts to 1 base on V and 2 bases on J, and the germline ends lie 22 bases apart. The data stem from a study of response to subunit inactivated influenza vaccine (dated by TCRdb to 2016 to 2018). The study in broad terms: The study used deep quantitative T cell receptor repertoire profiling to track responses to a trivalent subunit inactivated influenza vaccine.

The library was produced with RT-PCR. The instrument given in TCRdb is Illumina HiSeq 2500. TCRdb cleaned the public reads at Q25 with fastp, built clones with MiXCR and kept in-frame beta chains. Rows are combined by CDR3 protein, so each entry shows the most common genes and DNA. This sample has 800,000 or so distinct CDR3 sequences in its table, and 21% of those were observed once. The top ten constitute about 9.4% of the sample. General conclusions and limits of the study: The authors suggested that each seasonal influenza vaccination may recruit only a limited number of new T cells.

The chain is assembled from TRBV20-1 and TRBJ2-3; the D element could tentatively be TRBD1 or TRBD2, as 5 bases agree for each. The clonotype originates from a man between 45 and 60 years old who received an inactivated influenza vaccine. Donor details come from another sample of the same person, matched by shared clones. The material sequenced was PBMCs from blood, taken 5 to 6 days after vaccination. CDR3 reads: CSARALISGPRITDTQYF. The nucleotides are TGCAGTGCTAGAGCTCTCATCTCGGGACCAAGAATCACAGATACGCAGTATTTT.